This TCR beta chain is drawn from a study of blood T cell repertoires in COVID-19. The wider study: Some COVID-19 samples were acute and others convalescent; all came from the United States, Italy and Spain. PBMCs, B-cell-depleted T cells, or T cells provided the cDNA or gDNA that made up the material.

Original data processing: Researchers report that nucleated cell counts were estimated from reference gene primer amplification. Generated by immunoSEQ multiplex PCR, the TCRdb table keeps only in-frame clones and is missing some. V and J calls and clone size come straight from that table; D and trimming were deduced from the DNA. The sample carries 94,000 or so clones, 84% recorded once. Germline loops: CDR1 MDHEN, CDR2 SYDVKM. Trimming cost V 5 bases and J 12 bases; bases outside gene matches: 13. The CDR3 has 14 residues. The sample consisted of peripheral blood. The receptor was derived from a man aged 55 to 70 with acute or convalescent COVID-19. V is TRBV28 and J is TRBJ2-7; 10 bases match TRBD1. The CDR3: CASSTGTGVTSGYF. CDR3 nucleotide sequence: TGTGCCAGCAGTACCGGGACAGGGGTGACTAGTGGGTACTTC. The variable domain in full, with the rest retrieved from reference TRBV28 and TRBJ2-7, is DVKVTQSSRYLVKRTGEKVFLECVQDMDHENMFWYRQDPGLGLRLIYFSYDVKMKEKGDIPEGYSVSREKKERFSLILESASTNQTSMYLCASSTGTGVTSGYFGPGTRLTVT.